This TCR beta chain was obtained from a study of PD-1 blockade in mismatch repair-deficient tumors. Clones were sequenced by immunoSEQ multiplex PCR, and TCRdb holds only the in-frame ones, with some missing. Here the sample spans roughly 37,000 clones, over 80% being singletons. Germline trimming cut 2 bases from V and 1 base from J; bases unmatched to any gene: 2. Germline V gene data show CDR1 as MDHEN and CDR2 as SYDVKM. The CDR3 runs 16 residues. This clone was seen a few times. Sequenced material: PBMCs, taken 38 to 40 weeks after starting pembrolizumab. This clonotype was sampled from an adult with mismatch repair-deficient cancer. V usage is TRBV28 and J usage is TRBJ2-7; 13 bases are a match to TRBD2. CDR3: CASSLPGLAGSYEQYF. CDR3 DNA sequence: TGTGCCAGCAGTTTACCGGGACTAGCGGGGTCCTACGAGCAGTACTTC. The full variable domain, its missing parts supplied by reference TRBV28 and TRBJ2-7, is DVKVTQSSRYLVKRTGEKVFLECVQDMDHENMFWYRQDPGLGLRLIYFSYDVKMKEKGDIPEGYSVSREKKERFSLILESASTNQTSMYLCASSLPGLAGSYEQYFGPGTRLTVT.